These T cell receptor beta chains were read from a single sample in a study of T cells in Graves' hyperthyroidism and ophthalmopathy. Each CDR3 protein gets one entry after TCRdb re-called the multiplex PCR reads with MiXCR. The data contain some 580,000 distinct CDR3 sequences, roughly 16% of them singletons. The specimen was blood. These receptors originate from a woman aged 40 to 50 with Graves' ophthalmopathy. Each CDR3 is given with its conserved first and last residue. Each record gives: V gene, J gene, CDR3 protein.

>TRBV24-1|TRBJ1-1
CATSLAEDTEAFF
>TRBV18|TRBJ1-1
CASSRRKGAEAFF
>TRBV28|TRBJ1-5
CASSLSWTDPNQPQHF
>TRBV5-1|TRBJ1-6
CASSFEVNSPLHF
>TRBV6-1|TRBJ1-1
CASSLSGISTEAFF
>TRBV6-1|TRBJ2-1
CASSERGLAYNEQFF
>TRBV27|TRBJ1-5
CASSDRPPGFNQPQHF
>TRBV20-1|TRBJ2-1
CSALPTAGDDEQFF
>TRBV5-1|TRBJ2-1
CASSSGTASYNEQFF
>TRBV29-1|TRBJ2-1
CSVDGNKYNEQFF
>TRBV11-2|TRBJ2-1
CASRTVSGYNEQFF
>TRBV20-1|TRBJ2-7
CSAAAYEQYF
>TRBV3-1|TRBJ2-1
CASSPAMWREFGRKFF
>TRBV2|TRBJ1-1
CASSEYGDTEAFF
>TRBV6-2/TRBV6-3|TRBJ2-4
CASRGAKNIQYF
>TRBV20-1|TRBJ2-7
CSARGTSGPYEQYF
>TRBV4-1|TRBJ2-2
CASSQAEARVNTGELFF
>TRBV7-2|TRBJ1-1
CASSLDVGSNEAFF
>TRBV29-1|TRBJ2-3
CSVDSGKGTDTQYF
>TRBV3-1|TRBJ2-3
CASQRGGPGYTDTQYF
>TRBV30|TRBJ1-5
CAGAQGLNQPQHF
>TRBV28|TRBJ1-1
CASKIDSGGAEAFF
>TRBV2|TRBJ2-7
CASTKGSSGYEQYF
>TRBV20-1|TRBJ2-3
CSARDLKGLAGVTDTQYF
>TRBV6-5|TRBJ2-7
CASSYTSGRVAHEQYF
>TRBV28|TRBJ2-5
CASSFGTGDQETQYF
>TRBV5-1|TRBJ2-3
CASGSGQSTDTQYF
>TRBV15|TRBJ2-1
CATSRDLRTSSYNEQFF
>TRBV14|TRBJ1-3
CASSQGQPGNTIYF
>TRBV11-2|TRBJ2-5
CASSLGTSGSVETQYF
>TRBV30|TRBJ1-3
CAWREAGGGNTIYF
>TRBV11-3|TRBJ2-2
CASSRDTNTGELFF
>TRBV20-1|TRBJ2-5
CSAREGTGMETQYF
>TRBV7-6|TRBJ2-5
CASSLVSGTGGQETQYF
>TRBV18|TRBJ2-3
CASSRFASGSRETDTQYF
>TRBV3-1|TRBJ2-1
CASSQATSGAYNEQFF
>TRBV12-3/TRBV12-4|TRBJ1-5
CASSPTGASQPQHF
>TRBV5-1|TRBJ1-1
CASSSRDRGWAFF
>TRBV3-1|TRBJ2-1
CASSHTRSYNEQFF
>TRBV11-3|TRBJ2-2
CASSWSGTGELFF
>TRBV4-2|TRBJ2-6
CASSQKTQTISGANVLTF
>TRBV7-2|TRBJ1-1
CASSSGLVNTEAFF
>TRBV11-2|TRBJ2-1
CASNHDQQGIPEQFF
>TRBV14|TRBJ2-1
CASSQPGLADNEQFF
>TRBV12-3/TRBV12-4|TRBJ1-2
CASSSEGGYTF
>TRBV29-1|TRBJ2-3
CSVVDFPGTQYF
>TRBV3-1|TRBJ2-5
CASSQGPGRETQYF
>TRBV12-3/TRBV12-4|TRBJ2-1
CASKWSSYNEQFF